This paragraph reports one T cell receptor beta chain. V lost 5 bases and J lost 0, with 11 bases in between. In germline, CDR1 is SEHNR, CDR2 FQNEAQ (reference sequence). This CDR3 is built from 15 residues. These data are taken from a study of T cells after somatic rescue of genetic block. Sequencing used immunoSEQ multiplex PCR; TCRdb keeps in-frame clones, though not all of them. The sample consists of tens of thousands of clones, under 95% of them appearing once. This receptor was obtained from a man in his forties. The sample taken for sequencing was peripheral blood mononuclear cells (PBMCs). The V call is TRBV7-9, the J call TRBJ1-5; maybe TRBD1 (6 bases). CDR3 region: CASSDDRYSNQPQHF. CDR3 nucleotide sequence: TGTGCCAGCAGCGATGACAGGTATAGCAATCAGCCCCAGCATTTT.